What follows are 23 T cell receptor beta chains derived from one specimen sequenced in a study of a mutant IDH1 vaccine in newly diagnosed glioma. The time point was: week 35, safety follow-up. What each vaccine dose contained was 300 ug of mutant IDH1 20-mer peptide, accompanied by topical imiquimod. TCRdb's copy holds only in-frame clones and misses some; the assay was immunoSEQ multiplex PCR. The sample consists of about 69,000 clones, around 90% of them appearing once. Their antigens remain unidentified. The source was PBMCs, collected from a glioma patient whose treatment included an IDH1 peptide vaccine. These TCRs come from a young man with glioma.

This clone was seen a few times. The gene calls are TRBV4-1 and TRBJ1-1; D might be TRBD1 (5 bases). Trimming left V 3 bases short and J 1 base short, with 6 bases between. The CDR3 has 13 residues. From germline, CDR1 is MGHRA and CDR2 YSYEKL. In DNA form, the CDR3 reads TGCGCCAGCAGCCAGACAGAGAACACTGAAGCTTTCTTT. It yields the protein CASSQTENTEAFF.

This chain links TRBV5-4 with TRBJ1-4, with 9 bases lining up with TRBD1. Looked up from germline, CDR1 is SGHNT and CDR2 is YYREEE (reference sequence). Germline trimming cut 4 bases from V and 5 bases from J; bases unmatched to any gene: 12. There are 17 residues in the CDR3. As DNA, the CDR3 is TGTGCCAGCAGCCAAAAGCCTAGGGACAGGGAAAATGAAAAACTGTTTTTT. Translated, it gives CASSQKPRDRENEKLFF.

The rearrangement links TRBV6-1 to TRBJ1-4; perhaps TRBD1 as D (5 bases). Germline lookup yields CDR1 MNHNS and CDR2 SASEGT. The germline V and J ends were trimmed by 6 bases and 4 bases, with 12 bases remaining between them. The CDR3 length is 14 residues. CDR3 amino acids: CASRVGGVNEKLFF. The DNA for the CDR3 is TGTGCCAGCAGAGTGGGGGGGGTTAATGAAAAACTGTTTTTT.

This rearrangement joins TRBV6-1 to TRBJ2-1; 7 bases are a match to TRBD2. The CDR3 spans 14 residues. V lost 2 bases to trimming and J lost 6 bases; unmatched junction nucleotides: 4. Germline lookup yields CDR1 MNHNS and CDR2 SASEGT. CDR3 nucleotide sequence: TGTGCCAGCAGTGAAACGGGAGGCGGCAATGAGCAGTTCTTC. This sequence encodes CASSETGGGNEQFF.

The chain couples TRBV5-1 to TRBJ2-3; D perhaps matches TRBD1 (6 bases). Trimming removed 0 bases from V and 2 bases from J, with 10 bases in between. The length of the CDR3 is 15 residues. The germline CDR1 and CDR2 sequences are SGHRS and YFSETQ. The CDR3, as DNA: TGCGCCAGCAGCTTGGGGACAGTGGACACAGATACGCAGTATTTT. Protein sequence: CASSLGTVDTDTQYF.

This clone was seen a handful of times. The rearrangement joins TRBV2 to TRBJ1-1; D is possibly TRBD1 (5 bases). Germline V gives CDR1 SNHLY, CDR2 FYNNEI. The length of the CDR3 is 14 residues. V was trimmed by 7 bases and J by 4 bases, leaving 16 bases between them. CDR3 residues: CASIERAGVTEAFF. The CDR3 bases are TGTGCCAGCATAGAAAGGGCGGGGGTCACTGAAGCTTTCTTT. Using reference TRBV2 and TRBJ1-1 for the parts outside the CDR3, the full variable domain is EPEVTQTPSHQVTQMGQEVILRCVPISNHLYFYWYRQILGQKVEFLVSFYNNEISEKSEIFDDQFSVERPDGSNFTLKIRSTKLEDSAMYFCASIERAGVTEAFFGQGTRLTVV.

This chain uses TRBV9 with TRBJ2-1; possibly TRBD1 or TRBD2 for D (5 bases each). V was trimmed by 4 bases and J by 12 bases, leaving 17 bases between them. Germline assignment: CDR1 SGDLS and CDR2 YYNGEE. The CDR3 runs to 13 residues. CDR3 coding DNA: TGTGCCAGCAGCAGAGTAGGGGACCCGAGGCAGTTCTTC. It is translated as CASSRVGDPRQFF.

The CDR3 loop is CAILEREGHADTQYF. CDR3 nucleotide sequence: TGTGCCATATTGGAGCGGGAGGGCCATGCAGATACGCAGTATTTT. The genes are TRBV10-3 and TRBJ2-3, with 10 bases fitting TRBD2. Germline V gene sequence: CDR1 ENHRY, CDR2 SYGVKD. The CDR3 is made up of 15 amino acids. V lost 9 bases, J lost 4 bases, and 10 bases stayed unmatched.

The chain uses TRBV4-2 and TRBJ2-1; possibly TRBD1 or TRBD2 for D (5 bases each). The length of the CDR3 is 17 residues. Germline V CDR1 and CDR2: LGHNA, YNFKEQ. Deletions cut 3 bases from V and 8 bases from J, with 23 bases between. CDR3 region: CASSQPISGTTVDEQFF. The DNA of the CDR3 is TGTGCCAGCAGCCAGCCAATCTCCGGGACCACCGTGGATGAGCAGTTCTTC.

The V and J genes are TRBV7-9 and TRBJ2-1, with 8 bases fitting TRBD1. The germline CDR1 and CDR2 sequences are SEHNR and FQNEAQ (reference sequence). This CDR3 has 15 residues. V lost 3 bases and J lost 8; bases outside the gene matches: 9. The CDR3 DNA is TGTGCCAGCAGCTTTCCAGGACAGGGTATGGATGAGCAGTTCTTC. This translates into CASSFPGQGMDEQFF.

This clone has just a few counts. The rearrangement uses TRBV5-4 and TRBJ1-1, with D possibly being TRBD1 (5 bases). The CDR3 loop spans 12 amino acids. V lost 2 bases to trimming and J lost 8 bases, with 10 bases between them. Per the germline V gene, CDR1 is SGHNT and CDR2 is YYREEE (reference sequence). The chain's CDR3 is CASSLPDREAFF. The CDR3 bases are TGTGCCAGCAGCTTACCCGACAGAGAAGCTTTCTTT.

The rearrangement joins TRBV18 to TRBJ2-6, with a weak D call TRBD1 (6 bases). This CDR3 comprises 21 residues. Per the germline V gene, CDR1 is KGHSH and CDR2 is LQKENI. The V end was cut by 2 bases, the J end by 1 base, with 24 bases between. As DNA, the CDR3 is TGTGCCAGCTCACCATTGGGTTTGGCAGGGGCGACGTTTTCTGGGGCCAACGTCCTGACTTTC. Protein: CASSPLGLAGATFSGANVLTF.

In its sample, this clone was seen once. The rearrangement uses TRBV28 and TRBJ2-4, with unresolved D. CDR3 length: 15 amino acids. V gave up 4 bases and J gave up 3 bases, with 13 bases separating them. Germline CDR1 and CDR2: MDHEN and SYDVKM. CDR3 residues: CASSSPSGVKNIQYF. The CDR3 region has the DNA TGTGCCAGCAGTTCCCCGAGTGGAGTCAAAAACATTCAGTACTTC.

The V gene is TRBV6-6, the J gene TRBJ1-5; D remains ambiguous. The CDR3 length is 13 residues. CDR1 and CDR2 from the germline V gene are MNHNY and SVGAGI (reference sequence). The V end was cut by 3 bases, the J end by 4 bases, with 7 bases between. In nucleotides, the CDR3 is TGTGCCAGCAGTTATGGGCAGAATCAGCCCCAGCATTTT. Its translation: CASSYGQNQPQHF.

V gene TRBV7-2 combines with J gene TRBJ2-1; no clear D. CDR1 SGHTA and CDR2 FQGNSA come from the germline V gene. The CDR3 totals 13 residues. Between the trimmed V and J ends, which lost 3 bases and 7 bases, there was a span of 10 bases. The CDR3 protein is CASSLNSHNEQFF. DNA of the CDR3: TGTGCCAGCAGCTTGAACAGTCATAATGAGCAGTTCTTC.

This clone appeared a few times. Here the CDR3 DNA reads TGTGCCAGTACGCAAGGCTGGGAGAACACTGAAGCTTTCTTT. Its protein product is CASTQGWENTEAFF. The chain recombines TRBV19 with TRBJ1-1; no definite D call. The CDR3 contains 14 residues. V lost 7 bases and J 1 base, leaving 13 bases between the germline ends. Looked up from germline, CDR1 is LNHDA and CDR2 is SQIVND (reference sequence).

The CDR3 protein is CASSFSRVAGGGGYNEQFF. The CDR3, as DNA: TGTGCCAGCAGTTTTTCTCGCGTGGCGGGAGGGGGAGGCTACAATGAGCAGTTCTTC. J is TRBJ2-1 and V is TRBV28, with 9 bases lining up with TRBD2. V shed 3 bases and J 3 bases; nucleotides not matched to a gene: 15. The CDR3 consists of 19 residues. CDR1 is MDHEN, CDR2 SYDVKM, per germline.

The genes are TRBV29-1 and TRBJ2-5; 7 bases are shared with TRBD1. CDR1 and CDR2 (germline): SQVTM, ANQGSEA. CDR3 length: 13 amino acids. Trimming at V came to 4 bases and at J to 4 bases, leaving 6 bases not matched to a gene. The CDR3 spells CSVGQGTGETQYF. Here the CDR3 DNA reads TGCAGCGTTGGACAGGGTACCGGAGAGACCCAGTACTTC.

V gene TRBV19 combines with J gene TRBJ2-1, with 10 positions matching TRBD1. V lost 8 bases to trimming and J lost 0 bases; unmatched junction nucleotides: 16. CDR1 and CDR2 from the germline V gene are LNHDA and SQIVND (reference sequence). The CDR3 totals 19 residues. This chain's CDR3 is CASFSGQGFGESSYNEQFF. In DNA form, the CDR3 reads TGTGCCAGTTTCTCGGGACAGGGGTTTGGGGAGAGCTCCTACAATGAGCAGTTCTTC.

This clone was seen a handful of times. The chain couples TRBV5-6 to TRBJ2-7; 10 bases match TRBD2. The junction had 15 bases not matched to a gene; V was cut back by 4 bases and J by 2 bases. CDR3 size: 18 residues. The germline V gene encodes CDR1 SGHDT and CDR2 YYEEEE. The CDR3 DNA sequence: TGTGCCAGCAGCGGGGGGGCTAGCGGGAGTGTCCACACCTACGAGCAGTACTTC. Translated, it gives CASSGGASGSVHTYEQYF.

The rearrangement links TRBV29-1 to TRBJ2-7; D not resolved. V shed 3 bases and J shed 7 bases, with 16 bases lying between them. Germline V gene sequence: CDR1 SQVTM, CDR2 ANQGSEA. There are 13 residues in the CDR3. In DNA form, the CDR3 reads TGCAGCGTTGAGGCAGGCGACCCCTGGGAGCAGTACTTC. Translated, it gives CSVEAGDPWEQYF.

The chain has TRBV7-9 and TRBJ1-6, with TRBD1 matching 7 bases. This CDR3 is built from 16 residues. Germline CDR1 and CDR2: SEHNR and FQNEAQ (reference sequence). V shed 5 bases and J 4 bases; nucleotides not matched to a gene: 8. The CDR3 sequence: CASSAEGTEYNSPLHF. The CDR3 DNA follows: TGTGCCAGCAGCGCAGAGGGGACAGAATATAATTCACCCCTCCACTTT.

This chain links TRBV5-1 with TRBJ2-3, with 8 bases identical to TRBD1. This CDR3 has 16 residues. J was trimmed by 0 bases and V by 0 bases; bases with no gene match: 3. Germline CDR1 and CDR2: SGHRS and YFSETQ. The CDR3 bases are TGCGCCAGCAGCTTGGGTCAGGGGGCGAGCACAGATACGCAGTATTTT. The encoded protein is CASSLGQGASTDTQYF.